This paragraph reports one T cell receptor beta chain. The sample's time point: peripheral blood 6 weeks after treatment start. There were between 1 and 8 samples from each patient, taken pretreatment and on-treatment. The data are from a study of PD-L1 blockade in urothelial cancer. Profiled with immunoSEQ multiplex PCR; TCRdb holds only in-frame clones, not every one. Of tens of thousands of clones listed, under 95% are singletons. The germline gives CDR1 LNHNV, CDR2 YYDKDF (reference sequence). There are 15 residues in the CDR3. Unmatched junction bases numbered 3, after V lost 4 bases and J lost 1 base.

V and J are TRBV15 and TRBJ2-1; 8 bases align to TRBD1. The clonotype comes from a woman older than 75 with urothelial cancer. Sample: PBMCs, taken around atezolizumab (anti-PD-L1) treatment. The CDR3 reads CATSTDRGSYNEQFF. CDR3 bases: TGTGCCACCAGCACAGACAGGGGATCCTACAATGAGCAGTTCTTC.